A single sample gave rise to the 8 T cell receptor beta chains below, sequenced in a study of lymphopenia after photon versus proton radiotherapy (dated by TCRdb to about 2019). The library was built by means of the immunoSEQ multiplex PCR assay. Imported from immuneACCESS, the table was reduced by TCRdb to in-frame sequences with V and J called. These copies leave out some clones; in studies compared against another copy, an unresolved V gene accounts for under half, and the cause of the remainder is not known. Recorded for this sample are about 70,000 clones; 87% of them occurred a single time. 10% to 12% of the sample is in the top ten clones. Sequenced here: peripheral blood, sampled from a patient treated with proton-based radiotherapy. The receptor set was obtained from an elderly man with esophageal cancer.

The J gene is TRBJ2-3, the V gene TRBV7-9; unclear D gene. The V end was cut by 3 bases, the J end by 0 bases, with 10 bases between. Germline lookup yields CDR1 SEHNR and CDR2 FQNEAQ (reference sequence). CDR3 length: 15 residues. The CDR3 region has the DNA TGTGCCAGCAGCTTGTCTTACGGGAGCACAGATACGCAGTATTTT. It yields the protein CASSLSYGSTDTQYF.

In this sample, this clone turned up once. This sequence joins TRBV19 and TRBJ2-3; the D is unclear. The CDR3 contains 13 residues. Trimming took 5 bases from V and 2 from J, leaving 8 bases between them. CDR1 is LNHDA and CDR2 is SQIVND in the germline V gene (reference sequence). CDR3 in amino acids: CASSSLFTDTQYF. In DNA form, the CDR3 reads TGTGCCAGTAGTTCCTTGTTCACAGATACGCAGTATTTT.

V and J are TRBV7-3 and TRBJ2-7; D is unresolved. Germline V gene data show CDR1 as SGHTA and CDR2 as FQGTGA. The CDR3 is made up of 10 amino acids. V shed 4 bases and J shed 2 bases, with 0 bases lying between them. The CDR3 reads CASSSYEQYF. DNA for the CDR3: TGTGCCAGCAGCTCCTACGAGCAGTACTTC.

The chain links TRBV7-6 to TRBJ2-7; D is uncertain. V dropped 0 bases and J dropped 8 bases, with 11 bases sitting between them. This CDR3 is built from 13 residues. Germline CDR1 is SGHVS and CDR2 is FNYEAQ. CDR3 amino acids: CASSLAGRHKQYF. CDR3 nucleotides: TGTGCCAGCAGCTTAGCAGGGCGTCACAAGCAGTACTTC.

The V and J genes are TRBV9 and TRBJ1-4; weak D call: TRBD1 (5 bases). The V end was cut by 3 bases, the J end by 4 bases, with 13 bases between. Germline CDR1 reads SGDLS; CDR2 reads YYNGEE. The CDR3 totals 15 residues. In DNA, the CDR3 is TGTGCCAGCAGCGCGACAGACCCGGGTAATGAAAAACTGTTTTTT. This gives the protein CASSATDPGNEKLFF.

For the CDR3, the DNA is TGTGCCAGCTCGATGGGAGGACCATTTGACATTCAGTACTTC. This encodes CASSMGGPFDIQYF. The V call is TRBV18, the J call TRBJ2-4, with TRBD2 as a possible D gene (6 bases). V lost 6 bases, J lost 8 bases, and 17 bases lay in between. The CDR3 has 14 residues. Germline V gene sequence: CDR1 KGHSH, CDR2 LQKENI.

V usage is TRBV9 and J usage is TRBJ2-3; 8 bases map to TRBD2. The CDR3 has 16 amino acids. V trimming: 4 bases; J trimming: 4 bases; junction bases outside the gene matches: 11. CDR1 SGDLS and CDR2 YYNGEE come from the germline V gene. The CDR3 region is CASSPWGSGTADTQYF. CDR3 nucleotide sequence: TGTGCCAGCAGCCCTTGGGGTAGCGGGACGGCAGATACGCAGTATTTT.

The chain employs TRBV4-1 and TRBJ2-7, with a weak D call TRBD1 (6 bases). The CDR3 has 15 residues. Germline V lookup: CDR1 MGHRA, CDR2 YSYEKL. Trimming took off 2 bases at V and 3 bases at J, with 14 bases between the two ends. CDR3 coding DNA: TGCGCCAGCAGCCAAACGACAGGAGAATACTACGAGCAGTACTTC. Its protein product is CASSQTTGEYYEQYF.